This section outlines one T cell receptor beta chain sequence together with its context. Its antigen remains unidentified. Repertoires were generated with immunoSEQ multiplex PCR, while TCRdb's copy carries only in-frame clones and drops some. The sample shows 100,000 or so clones, 84% of them seen only once. These data are taken from a study of OX40 agonist ivuxolimab in advanced cancers. Study details: An anti-OX40 (CD134) antibody with agonistic activity, ivuxolimab, was administered to patients. Study conclusions and caveats: Clonal expansion by week 6 occurred in CD4+ and CD8+ blood T cells (at 0.1 to 3.0 mg/kg).

With baseline, cycle 4 day 1, and cycle 7 day 1 as timepoints, blood was sampled. The V end was cut by 3 bases, the J end by 6 bases, with 7 bases between. The germline V gene has CDR1 KGHSH and CDR2 LQKENI. The CDR3 runs to 12 residues. The chain has TRBV18 and TRBJ2-3; a possible D gene is TRBD1 (5 bases). The TCR was taken from an adult with an advanced solid tumor such as melanoma, head and neck, liver or kidney cancer. The source material was CD4+ or CD8+ T cells sorted from blood, sampled in a trial of the OX40 agonist ivuxolimab. CDR3 nucleotides: TGTGCCAGCTCACCGAAGGGGGATACGCAGTATTTT. It codes for CASSPKGDTQYF.